This T cell receptor beta chain derives from a study of cytotoxic CD8 clonotypes in ibrutinib-treated CLL. Study details: The study recorded mean values of almost 260,000 productive templates and 100,000 or so productive rearrangements per sample. Whole-study findings and limits: For progressing versus sustained-remission patients, sampling times were not the same. A rise in clonality was seen at ibrutinib response, and a fall back toward baseline was seen at progression. Starting clonality was above that of age-matched healthy donors and tracked circulating CD8+ T-cell counts.

For this clone: What it binds is unknown.

Clones were sequenced by immunoSEQ multiplex PCR, and TCRdb holds only the in-frame ones, with some missing. This table has roughly 150,000 clones, about four fifths appearing once. The CDR3 extends over 15 amino acids. The junction had 6 bases not matched to a gene; V was cut back by 5 bases and J by 4 bases. Germline V gene lookup returns CDR1 MNHEY and CDR2 SVGAGI. Sample: PBMCs, taken after 12 months of ibrutinib treatment. The receptor was derived from a human donor with chronic lymphocytic leukemia. The genes are TRBV6-5 and TRBJ2-3; 10 bases line up with TRBD1. CDR3 nucleotides: TGTGCCAGCAGTAGACAGGGGGCGAGGGCAGATACGCAGTATTTT. It codes for CASSRQGARADTQYF.